This T cell receptor beta chain derives from a study of blood T cell repertoires in COVID-19. Study as a whole: The United States, Italy and Spain supplied acute and convalescent COVID-19 samples. Sample material is recorded as cDNA or gDNA derived from T cells, B-cell-depleted T cells, or PBMCs.

The CDR3 has 15 amino acids. V was clipped by 0 bases and J by 6 bases; unmatched bases: 4. CDR1 and CDR2 from the germline V gene are PRHDT and FYEKMQ (reference sequence). In the original analysis: The authors estimated nucleated cell counts from reference gene primer amplification. Clones were read by immunoSEQ multiplex PCR, and TCRdb kept only the in-frame ones, dropping some. That table is the source of V, J and clone size, and D and trimming were worked out from the DNA. The repertoire holds about 45,000 clones, with around four fifths as singletons. The sample holds a few counts of this clone.

The specimen sequenced was peripheral blood. This rearrangement joins TRBV13 to TRBJ2-1, with TRBD2 identical over 8 bases. This clonotype was obtained from a man aged 50 or older with active COVID-19. DNA for the CDR3: TGTGCCAGCAGCTTAGGCGGGGGGGTCTCCAATGAGCAGTTCTTC. Residues: CASSLGGGVSNEQFF.